These 18 T cell receptor beta chains share one sample of origin, sequenced in a study of T cell repertoires in cytomegalovirus infection. TCRdb re-analysed the reads in MiXCR, keeping a single row per CDR3 protein. The table shows 630,000 or so distinct CDR3 sequences, with roughly 24% occurring only once. Sequencing was performed on CD8+ T cells from PBMCs. These receptor sequences come from a human donor in good health (CMV status not recorded). Some clones in this sample may be carry-over from other donors' samples.

This clonotype was detected only a few times. The CDR3 is CSVVGGDYGYTF. The CDR3 DNA is TGCAGCGTTGTAGGGGGTGACTATGGCTACACCTTC. The V call is TRBV29-1, the J call TRBJ1-2, with D possibly TRBD1 on 6 matching bases. The CDR3 is made up of 12 amino acids. V lost 4 bases and J 3 bases, leaving 9 bases between the germline ends. Looked up from germline, CDR1 is SQVTM and CDR2 is ANQGSEA.

The rearrangement links TRBV7-6 to TRBJ1-1; possibly TRBD1 for D (6 bases). The ends were cut back, 5 bases at V and 1 base at J, with 8 bases in the middle. The CDR3 sequence is 13 residues long. Germline V gene data show CDR1 as SGHVS and CDR2 as FNYEAQ. Written as DNA, the CDR3 is TGTGCCAGCAGCAAGGGACAGAACACTGAAGCTTTCTTT. Protein: CASSKGQNTEAFF. Full variable domain (missing parts from reference TRBV7-6 and TRBJ1-1): GAGVSQSPRYKVTKRGQDVALRCDPISGHVSLYWYRQALGQGPEFLTYFNYEAQQDKSGLPNDRFSAERPEGSISTLTIQRTEQRDSAMYRCASSKGQNTEAFFGQGTRLTVV.

On this clonotype itself: A read error is possible here, since a much larger clone lies one base away. This rearrangement joins TRBV28 to TRBJ2-3, with 13 nucleotides matching TRBD2. This CDR3 has 16 residues. J was trimmed by 11 bases and V by 2 bases; bases with no gene match: 10. In germline, CDR1 is MDHEN, CDR2 SYDVKM. CDR3 sequence reads: CASSLGTSGAQYMQYF. The DNA of the CDR3 is TGTGCCAGCAGTTTAGGGACTAGCGGGGCACAGTATATGCAGTATTTT.

This clonotype was counted only a few times. The CDR3 DNA sequence: TGTGCCAGCAGCCTCCTTCCAGGGGGTGAGCAGTTCTTC. Translated: CASSLLPGGEQFF. The chain joins TRBV5-6 to TRBJ2-1, with TRBD1 identical over 7 bases. Trimming took 4 bases from V and 9 from J; bases not matched to a gene: 7. There are 13 residues in the CDR3. Per germline, CDR1 SGHDT and CDR2 YYEEEE. The full variable domain, its missing parts supplied by reference TRBV5-6 and TRBJ2-1, is DAGVTQSPTHLIKTRGQQVTLRCSPKSGHDTVSWYQQALGQGPQFIFQYYEEEERQRGNFPDRFSGHQFPNYSSELNVNALLLGDSALYLCASSLLPGGEQFFGPGTRLTVL.

About this clonotype: This may stem from a read error, because a much larger clone lies one nucleotide away. The rearrangement links TRBV7-6 to TRBJ2-7; D is unclear. V was clipped by 2 bases and J by 6 bases, with 8 bases between them. Germline CDR1 is SGHVS and CDR2 is FNYEAQ. This CDR3 region has 12 residues. Here the CDR3 reads CASSLRDVEQYV. The CDR3 region has the DNA TGTGCCAGCAGCTTAAGGGATGTCGAGCAGTACGTC.

This clonotype was picked up a small number of times. The genes are TRBV28 and TRBJ2-2, with 8 bases fitting TRBD1. J lost 1 base, V lost 4 bases, and 5 bases had no gene match. The germline gives CDR1 MDHEN, CDR2 SYDVKM. The CDR3 has 16 residues. CDR3 protein: CASSSQDRGNTGELFF. CDR3 DNA: TGTGCCAGCAGTTCACAAGACAGGGGGAACACCGGGGAGCTGTTTTTT.

This clonotype was seen only a few times. The genes are TRBV6-2 or TRBV6-3 and TRBJ1-5; the D gene is possibly TRBD1 (5 bases). In germline, CDR1 is MNHEY, CDR2 SVGEGT. Deletions cut 10 bases from V and 9 bases from J, with 22 bases between. There are 14 residues in the CDR3. CDR3 sequence (DNA): TGTGCCACCACCGAGGGGCCCGTCGGTCCGCCCCAGCATTTT. Translating gives CATTEGPVGPPQHF.

This clonotype came up a few times. The gene calls are TRBV7-6 and TRBJ1-4; no clear D gene. The V gene lost 3 bases and the J gene lost 4 bases, with 15 bases spanning the gap. The germline V gene encodes CDR1 SGHVS and CDR2 FNYEAQ. This CDR3 comprises 16 residues. Here the CDR3 DNA reads TGTGCCAGCAGCTTTCCAGCACTCAAGGGTAATGAAAAACTGTTTTTT. Translation gives CASSFPALKGNEKLFF.

The V gene is TRBV20-1, the J gene TRBJ2-3; D may be TRBD1 or TRBD2 (5 bases each). The V end lost 5 bases, the J end lost 2 bases, and 11 bases lay between the germline ends. Germline V CDR1 and CDR2: DFQATT, SNEGSKA (reference sequence). The CDR3 loop spans 13 amino acids. CDR3 region: CSASGTATDTQYF. The CDR3 region has the DNA TGCAGTGCTTCCGGGACCGCCACAGATACGCAGTATTTT.

There are many counts of this clonotype. V usage is TRBV7-9 and J usage is TRBJ2-1, with D perhaps matching TRBD1 or TRBD2 (7 bases each). The V end lost 5 bases, the J end lost 10 bases, and 15 bases lay between the germline ends. Germline loops: CDR1 SEHNR, CDR2 FQNEAQ (reference sequence). The CDR3 has 13 residues. The CDR3 spells CASSAGGLPEQFF. The DNA of the CDR3 is TGTGCCAGCAGCGCAGGGGGACTACCGGAGCAGTTCTTC.

J is TRBJ2-7 and V is TRBV7-9, with 12 bases lining up with TRBD2. CDR3 length: 16 residues. Germline V CDR1 and CDR2: SEHNR, FQNEAQ (reference sequence). V was pared by 5 bases and J by 0 bases, with 5 bases of the junction left unmatched. For the CDR3, the DNA is TGTGCCAGCAGCCCTACTAGCGGGGGGCCCTCCTACGAGCAGTACTTC. Translating it yields CASSPTSGGPSYEQYF.

This clonotype has a handful of counts. The chain has TRBV5-6 and TRBJ1-1, with no clear D. Germline V gene data show CDR1 as SGHDT and CDR2 as YYEEEE. CDR3 length: 13 amino acids. The V end lost 4 bases, the J end lost 7 bases, and 14 bases lay between the germline ends. CDR3 coding DNA: TGTGCCAGCAGCCCCCTCCGGCAGTTTGAAGCTTTCTTT. Residues: CASSPLRQFEAFF.

This clonotype was seen at least ten times. The V call is TRBV14, the J call TRBJ2-7; either TRBD1 or TRBD2 may supply D (5 bases each). Germline V gene lookup returns CDR1 SGHDN and CDR2 FVKESK. Between the trimmed V and J ends, which lost 1 base and 1 base, there was a span of 17 bases. The CDR3 spans 17 residues. The CDR3 DNA is TGTGCCAGCAGCCAAGGCCCGGTGGGACCAAATTCCTACGAGCAGTACTTC. It specifies CASSQGPVGPNSYEQYF.

This clonotype was seen at least ten times. The chain joins TRBV12-3 or TRBV12-4 to TRBJ2-3; TRBD2 is a possible D gene (5 bases). The ends were cut back, 10 bases at V and 5 bases at J, with 7 bases in the middle. This CDR3 contains 10 residues. DNA for the CDR3: TGTGCCACCGAGGGAGATACGCAGTATTTT. This sequence encodes CATEGDTQYF.

The V and J genes are TRBV2 and TRBJ2-2; TRBD1 agrees at 8 bases. CDR1 is SNHLY, CDR2 FYNNEI, per germline. V shed 3 bases and J 6 bases; nucleotides not matched to a gene: 3. CDR3 size: 14 residues. The chain's CDR3 is CASSDRQGPGELFF. The CDR3 DNA sequence: TGTGCCAGCAGTGATAGACAGGGGCCCGGGGAGCTGTTTTTT.

With regard to this clonotype: The junction and the germline gene differ at one end; a read error may be behind it. This chain uses TRBV5-4 with TRBJ2-5; 8 nucleotides align to TRBD2. The V gene's germline CDR1 is SGHNT and CDR2 YYREEE (reference sequence). The CDR3 spans 15 residues. The CDR3 is CANSLMSGGEETQYF. CDR3 DNA: TGTGCCAACAGCTTGATGAGCGGGGGCGAGGAGACCCAGTACTTC.

The chain carries TRBV14 and TRBJ1-2; D possibly corresponds to TRBD1 (6 bases). The CDR3 sequence is 15 residues long. Germline V CDR1 and CDR2: SGHDN, FVKESK. V lost 1 base, J lost 6 bases, and 15 bases lay in between. CDR3 DNA sequence: TGTGCCAGCAGCCAAGGAAGGCGGGGGGGCGATGGCTACACCTTC. Its translation: CASSQGRRGGDGYTF.

V is TRBV7-9 and J is TRBJ2-7; D unresolved. V lost 7 bases, J lost 2 bases, and 15 bases lay in between. The CDR3 runs to 14 residues. The germline CDR1 and CDR2 sequences are SEHNR and FQNEAQ (reference sequence). The CDR3 loop is CASTVGPDPYEQYF. The CDR3 DNA reads TGTGCCAGCACCGTCGGTCCGGACCCCTACGAGCAGTACTTC. The whole variable domain, remainder taken from reference TRBV7-9 and TRBJ2-7, is DTGVSQNPRHKITKRGQNVTFRCDPISEHNRLYWYRQTLGQGPEFLTYFQNEAQLEKSRLLSDRFSAERPKGSFSTLEIQRTEQGDSAMYLCASTVGPDPYEQYFGPGTRLTVT.